This entry lists 25 T cell receptor beta chains sequenced from one sample in a study of cytomegalovirus exposure and HLA in healthy donors. This PCR relied on a set of 60 Vbeta primers and 13 Jbeta primers. Assay used: immunoSEQ multiplex PCR; TCRdb lists only in-frame clones, some missing. This sample has fewer than 200,000 clones, with approximately 82% found just once. Sample: PBMCs. The source is a girl aged 2 to 10 in good health and CMV-seropositive.

The V call is TRBV5-1, the J call TRBJ2-2, with D uncertain. This CDR3 has 14 amino acids. Germline V gene data show CDR1 as SGHRS and CDR2 as YFSETQ. With 0 bases removed from V and 7 bases from J, the gap between germline ends came to 10 bases. The DNA of the CDR3 is TGCGCCAGCAGCTTGGTGGCCGGCGGCGGGGAGCTGTTTTTT. The encoded protein is CASSLVAGGGELFF.

The CDR3 region has the DNA TGTGCCAGCAGCCTTGGGACAGGGGGCGCGAGGAATGGCTACACCTTC. Its protein product is CASSLGTGGARNGYTF. The chain combines TRBV28 with TRBJ1-2; 12 nucleotides match TRBD1. This CDR3 region has 16 residues. V gave up 6 bases and J gave up 6 bases; unmatched junction bases: 11. Germline-derived CDR1 and CDR2 are MDHEN and SYDVKM.

This clone was recorded a few times. The CDR3, as DNA: TGCGCCAGCAGCAGTTTAGGGACAGGGGGCAGGGAAGCTTTCTTT. This encodes CASSSLGTGGREAFF. The V and J genes are TRBV4-1 and TRBJ1-1, with TRBD1 identical over 12 bases. V shed 5 bases, J shed 8 bases, and the junction held 9 bases outside the gene matches. Germline CDR1 MGHRA, CDR2 YSYEKL. The CDR3 is 15 residues long.

This chain connects TRBV6-6 to TRBJ2-1; 7 bases map to TRBD2. This CDR3 contains 16 residues. V shed 0 bases and J 3 bases; nucleotides not matched to a gene: 5. From germline, CDR1 is MNHNY and CDR2 SVGAGI (reference sequence). The CDR3 sequence is CASSYSNGGSYNEQFF. The CDR3 nucleotides are TGTGCCAGCAGTTACTCGAACGGCGGGAGCTACAATGAGCAGTTCTTC.

A single count supports this clone. The chain joins TRBV28 to TRBJ2-5; TRBD2 matches at 7 bases. In germline, CDR1 is MDHEN, CDR2 SYDVKM. Trimming took 8 bases from V and 3 from J; bases not matched to a gene: 6. The CDR3 is 13 residues long. CDR3 residues: CASGRLAEETQYF. The DNA of the CDR3 is TGTGCCAGCGGCCGCCTAGCGGAAGAGACCCAGTACTTC.

The chain carries TRBV5-1 and TRBJ2-3; the match to TRBD2 covers 13 bases. The germline gives CDR1 SGHRS, CDR2 YFSETQ. The CDR3 consists of 17 residues. With 7 bases clipped from V and 1 base from J, the junction kept 9 bases outside the gene matches. CDR3 protein: CASRPGLAGTGTDTQYF. CDR3 nucleotide sequence: TGCGCCAGCCGGCCGGGACTAGCGGGAACCGGCACAGATACGCAGTATTTT.

V gene TRBV9 combines with J gene TRBJ2-1, with TRBD2 matching 11 bases. The CDR3 covers 15 residues. V gave up 7 bases and J gave up 8 bases; unmatched junction bases: 11. Germline CDR1 and CDR2: SGDLS and YYNGEE. The chain's CDR3 is CASSGLAGGVHEQFF. CDR3 sequence (DNA): TGTGCCAGCTCAGGGCTAGCGGGAGGAGTCCATGAGCAGTTCTTC.

This sequence joins TRBV30 and TRBJ2-2; possible D gene TRBD1, 6 bases. CDR1 and CDR2 (germline): GTSNPN, SVGIG (reference sequence). Trimming removed 0 bases at V and 2 bases at J, with 16 bases between. The length of the CDR3 is 17 residues. The CDR3 spells CAWSVIVGGRNTGELFF. CDR3 DNA sequence: TGTGCCTGGAGTGTAATAGTAGGGGGTCGTAACACCGGGGAGCTGTTTTTT.

The V call is TRBV6-9, the J call TRBJ1-5; D gene ambiguous. Germline V lookup: CDR1 MNHGY, CDR2 SVAAGI. Trimming stripped 5 bases from V and 15 bases from J, with 5 bases between. The CDR3 covers 8 residues. The CDR3: CASSAGHF. The CDR3, as DNA: TGTGCCAGCAGTGCGGGGCATTTT.

The chain combines TRBV27 with TRBJ1-1, with no clear D. V was cut by 6 bases and J by 1 base, with 9 bases left in between. Germline CDR1 MNHEY, CDR2 SMNVEV (reference sequence). The CDR3 has 13 amino acids. CDR3 sequence (DNA): TGTGCCAGCAGATTTACAGAGAACACTGAAGCTTTCTTT. It yields the protein CASRFTENTEAFF.

J is TRBJ2-7 and V is TRBV7-2, with TRBD2 identical over 13 bases. Germline trimming cut 2 bases from V and 3 bases from J; bases unmatched to any gene: 10. Germline CDR1 SGHTA, CDR2 FQGNSA. The CDR3 is 18 residues long. The CDR3 loop reads CASSLLGKGLAGDYEQYF. CDR3 in DNA: TGTGCCAGCAGCTTATTGGGGAAAGGACTAGCGGGAGACTACGAGCAGTACTTC.

The chain recombines TRBV6-1 with TRBJ1-1; D remains ambiguous. Trimming removed 1 base at V and 1 base at J, with 10 bases between. CDR3 size: 15 residues. The germline CDR1 and CDR2 sequences are MNHNS and SASEGT. CDR3 residues: CASSEGRQKNTEAFF. CDR3 DNA sequence: TGTGCCAGCAGTGAAGGGCGGCAGAAGAACACTGAAGCTTTCTTT.

V is TRBV27 and J is TRBJ2-4, with 9 bases fitting TRBD2. The CDR3 has 15 amino acids. Trimming removed 5 bases from V and 6 bases from J; junction bases left unmatched: 8. CDR1 and CDR2 from the germline V gene are MNHEY and SMNVEV (reference sequence). The CDR3 DNA reads TGTGCCAGCAGTGTCCTAGCGGGGCAGGGAAACATTCAGTACTTC. As protein: CASSVLAGQGNIQYF.

The genes are TRBV10-2 and TRBJ2-7; D is perhaps TRBD1 (6 bases). Deletions cut 3 bases from V and 4 bases from J, with 13 bases between. Germline V lookup: CDR1 WSHSY, CDR2 SAAADI. The CDR3 has 14 amino acids. The CDR3 DNA is TGCGCCAGCAGTGACCCCGGACAGATTTACGAGCAGTACTTC. Amino acids: CASSDPGQIYEQYF.

This clone was recorded once. The chain uses TRBV5-1 and TRBJ2-1, with D unclear. Germline V gene data show CDR1 as SGHRS and CDR2 as YFSETQ. The germline V and J ends were trimmed by 0 bases and 8 bases, with 12 bases remaining between them. This CDR3 contains 14 residues. The CDR3 protein is CASSLGGVRYEQFF. DNA for the CDR3: TGCGCCAGCAGCTTGGGAGGAGTTCGCTATGAGCAGTTCTTC. The whole variable domain, filled in from reference TRBV5-1 and TRBJ2-1, reads KAGVTQTPRYLIKTRGQQVTLSCSPISGHRSVSWYQQTPGQGLQFLFEYFSETQRNKGNFPGRFSGRQFSNSRSEMNVSTLELGDSALYLCASSLGGVRYEQFFGPGTRLTVL.

The chain employs TRBV28 and TRBJ2-5; a weak D match, TRBD1 (5 bases). The CDR3 covers 14 residues. V lost 6 bases and J 4 bases, leaving 15 bases between the germline ends. Germline assignment: CDR1 MDHEN and CDR2 SYDVKM. The CDR3 nucleotides read TGTGCCAGCAGAAGCAGGGTTTACAGAGAGACCCAGTACTTC. Residues: CASRSRVYRETQYF. The complete variable domain, with remaining parts taken from reference TRBV28 and TRBJ2-5, reads DVKVTQSSRYLVKRTGEKVFLECVQDMDHENMFWYRQDPGLGLRLIYFSYDVKMKEKGDIPEGYSVSREKKERFSLILESASTNQTSMYLCASRSRVYRETQYFGPGTRLLVL.

The gene calls are TRBV11-3 and TRBJ2-3; D is possibly TRBD2 (5 bases). This CDR3 is built from 14 residues. Deletions cut 2 bases from V and 3 bases from J, with 9 bases between. Looked up from germline, CDR1 is SGHNT and CDR2 is YENEEA. Here the CDR3 reads CASSLLGATDTQYF. In nucleotides, the CDR3 is TGTGCCAGCAGCTTACTGGGAGCAACAGATACGCAGTATTTT. Filled out from reference TRBV11-3 and TRBJ2-3, the complete variable domain reads EAGVVQSPRYKIIEKKQPVAFWCNPISGHNTLYWYLQNLGQGPELLIRYENEEAVDDSQLPKDRFSAERLKGVDSTLKIQPAELGDSAVYLCASSLLGATDTQYFGPGTRLTVL.

This clone was detected only once. The rearrangement uses TRBV4-2 and TRBJ2-1; 8 nucleotides align to TRBD2. After removal of 7 bases from V and 4 bases from J, the junction contained 15 bases not matched to a gene. The germline V gene encodes CDR1 LGHNA and CDR2 YNFKEQ. The CDR3 has 17 residues. The CDR3 reads CASTPAQRESLYNEQFF. The DNA of the CDR3 is TGTGCCAGCACTCCCGCCCAGCGGGAGTCCCTATACAATGAGCAGTTCTTC.

This clone has more than one count but fewer than ten. The chain carries TRBV6-6 and TRBJ2-7; tentative D call: TRBD1 (7 bases). The CDR3 sequence is 14 residues long. The germline CDR1 and CDR2 sequences are MNHNY and SVGAGI (reference sequence). V lost 4 bases, J lost 2 bases, and 12 bases lay in between. Here the CDR3 reads CASSSGGWAYEQYF. The CDR3 nucleotides are TGTGCCAGCAGTTCAGGGGGGTGGGCCTACGAGCAGTACTTC.

The rearrangement links TRBV5-5 to TRBJ1-4; D is possibly TRBD1 (6 bases). This CDR3 has 14 amino acids. Per the germline V gene, CDR1 is SGHKS and CDR2 is YYEKEE (reference sequence). The V and J ends lost 6 bases and 0 bases respectively, with 9 bases between them. CDR3 bases: TGTGCCAGCACCCAGGGGCCAACTAATGAAAAACTGTTTTTT. Residues: CASTQGPTNEKLFF. Filled out from reference TRBV5-5 and TRBJ1-4, the complete variable domain reads DAGVTQSPTHLIKTRGQQVTLRCSPISGHKSVSWYQQVLGQGPQFIFQYYEKEERGRGNFPDRFSARQFPNYSSELNVNALLLGDSALYLCASTQGPTNEKLFFGSGTQLSVL.

The genes are TRBV14 and TRBJ2-1, with D maybe TRBD2 (5 bases). This CDR3 comprises 19 residues. V gave up 3 bases and J gave up 0 bases, with 21 bases separating them. The germline V gene has CDR1 SGHDN and CDR2 FVKESK. The chain's CDR3 is CASSQRAYGPPSSYNEQFF. The CDR3 DNA is TGTGCCAGCAGCCAGAGGGCGTACGGGCCCCCTAGCTCCTACAATGAGCAGTTCTTC.

This clone was seen a single time. The chain links TRBV7-2 to TRBJ1-2; 8 bases agree with TRBD1. V trimming: 5 bases; J trimming: 4 bases; junction bases outside the gene matches: 9. The CDR3 loop spans 15 amino acids. Germline assignment: CDR1 SGHTA and CDR2 FQGNSA. The CDR3 protein is CASSDDWTGLYGYTF. Here the CDR3 DNA reads TGTGCCAGCAGCGACGATTGGACAGGGCTCTATGGCTACACCTTC.

The rearrangement links TRBV9 to TRBJ1-6; 7 bases align to TRBD1. CDR1 is SGDLS and CDR2 is YYNGEE in the germline V gene. Trimming took 0 bases from V and 10 from J; bases not matched to a gene: 7. The CDR3 extends over 15 amino acids. The CDR3 bases are TGTGCCAGCAGCGTAGGGAAGGGGGCAGGATCACCCCTCCACTTT. Protein sequence: CASSVGKGAGSPLHF.

The chain has TRBV7-9 and TRBJ1-1; TRBD1 matches at 7 bases. The CDR3 is 15 amino acids. Trimming at V came to 5 bases and at J to 1 base, leaving 7 bases not matched to a gene. Looked up from germline, CDR1 is SEHNR and CDR2 is FQNEAQ (reference sequence). The CDR3 nucleotides read TGTGCCAGCAGCGGTATCAGGGGGGAGAACACTGAAGCTTTCTTT. Encoded protein: CASSGIRGENTEAFF.

The chain is built from TRBV5-4 and TRBJ2-1, with D hard to call. Germline V CDR1 and CDR2: SGHNT, YYREEE (reference sequence). The germline V and J ends were trimmed by 0 bases and 0 bases, with 10 bases remaining between them. This CDR3 comprises 16 residues. Here the CDR3 reads CASSLVAPSSYNEQFF. The CDR3 nucleotides read TGTGCCAGCAGCTTGGTTGCTCCGAGCTCCTACAATGAGCAGTTCTTC.